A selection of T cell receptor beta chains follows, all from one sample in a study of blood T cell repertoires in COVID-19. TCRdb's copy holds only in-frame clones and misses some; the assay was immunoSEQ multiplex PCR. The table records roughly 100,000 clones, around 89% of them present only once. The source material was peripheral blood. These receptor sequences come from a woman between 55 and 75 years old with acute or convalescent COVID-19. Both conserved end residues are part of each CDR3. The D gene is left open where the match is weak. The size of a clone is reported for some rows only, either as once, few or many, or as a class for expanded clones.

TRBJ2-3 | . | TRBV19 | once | TGTGCCAGTAGTGAGCGGTTCACAGATACGCAGTATTTT | CASSERFTDTQYF
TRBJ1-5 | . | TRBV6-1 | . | TGTGCCAGCAGTGAAGCTGGACCCCCACGGGGGGAGCCCCAGCATTTT | CASSEAGPPRGEPQHF
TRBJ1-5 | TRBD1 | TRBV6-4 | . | TGTGCCAGCAGTGACGCGAGACAGGGCAGATATCAGCCCCAGCATTTT | CASSDARQGRYQPQHF
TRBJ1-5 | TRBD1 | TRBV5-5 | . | TGTGCCAGCAGCCCCAGTGGGACAGGGGGTCAGCCCCAGCATTTT | CASSPSGTGGQPQHF
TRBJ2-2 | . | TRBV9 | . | TGTGCCAGCAGCGTAGATAGCGCGGCGAACACCGGGGAGCTGTTTTTT | CASSVDSAANTGELFF
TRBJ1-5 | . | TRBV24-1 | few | TGTGCCACCAGTGATTCCGGCCAGGGCCGTCCATGGGCCCAGCATTTT | CATSDSGQGRPWAQHF
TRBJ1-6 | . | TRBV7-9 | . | TGTGCCGCCGGGGTATCACCCCTCCACTTT | CAAGVSPLHF
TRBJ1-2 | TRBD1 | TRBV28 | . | TGTGCCAGCAGTTTAATTGGGACAGGGGGGGATCAGGGCTACACCTTC | CASSLIGTGGDQGYTF
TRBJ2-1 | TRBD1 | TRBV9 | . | TGTGCCAGCAGCGTACACCCCGGGACAGGGGGCGCCCCCAATGAGCAGTTCTTC | CASSVHPGTGGAPNEQFF
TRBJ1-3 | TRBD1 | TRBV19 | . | TGTGCCACCGGCACGGGACAGTTCTCTGGAAACACCATATATTTT | CATGTGQFSGNTIYF
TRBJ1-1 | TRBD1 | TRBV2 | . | TGTGCCAGCAGAATGACAGGGGCCATGAACACTGAAGCTTTCTTT | CASRMTGAMNTEAFF
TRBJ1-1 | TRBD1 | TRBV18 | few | TGTGCCAGCTCACCGACAGGGCCGAACACTGAAGCTTTCTTT | CASSPTGPNTEAFF
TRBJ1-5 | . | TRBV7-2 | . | TGTGCCAGCAGCTTGTGGGGGGATCAGCCCCAGCATTTT | CASSLWGDQPQHF
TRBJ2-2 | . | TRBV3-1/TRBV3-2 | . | TGTGCCAGCAGCCGGTCGGCGGGTGGCACCGGGGAGCTGTTTTTT | CASSRSAGGTGELFF
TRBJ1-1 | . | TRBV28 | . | TGTGCCAGCAGTTTACCCCAGAACACTGAAGCTTTCTTT | CASSLPQNTEAFF
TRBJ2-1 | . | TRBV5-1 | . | TGCGCCAGCAGCTTGACGGGGAATTATGAGCAGTTCTTC | CASSLTGNYEQFF
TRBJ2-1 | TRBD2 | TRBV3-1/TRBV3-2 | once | TGTGCCAGCAGCCAAGGGCCTAGCGGGAGGTTAAATGAGCAGTTCTTC | CASSQGPSGRLNEQFF
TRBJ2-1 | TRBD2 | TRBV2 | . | TGTGCCAGCAGGAGGACCGGGACTAGCGGGATTGATGAGCAGTTCTTC | CASRRTGTSGIDEQFF
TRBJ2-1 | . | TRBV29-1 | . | TGCAGCGTTGTGACCCGACGAGGATCGGGAAATGAGCAGTTCTTC | CSVVTRRGSGNEQFF
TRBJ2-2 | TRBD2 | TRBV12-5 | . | TGTGCTAGTGGTCTGGCCCGGACTAGCGGGAACACCGGGGAGCTGTTTTTT | CASGLARTSGNTGELFF
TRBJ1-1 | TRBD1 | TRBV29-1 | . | TGCAGCGTTTTCACGGACAGGGGGCCTGAAGCTTTCTTT | CSVFTDRGPEAFF
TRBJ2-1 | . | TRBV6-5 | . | TGTGCCAGTCTACTAGACTACAATGAGCAGTTCTTC | CASLLDYNEQFF
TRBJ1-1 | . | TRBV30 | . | TGTGCCTGGGCCCCAGGGCTGAACACTGAAGCTTTCTTT | CAWAPGLNTEAFF
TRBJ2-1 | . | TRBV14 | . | TGTGCCAGCAGCCGAACACTAGGCTCCTACAATGAGCAGTTCTTC | CASSRTLGSYNEQFF
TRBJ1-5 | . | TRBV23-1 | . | TGCGCCAGCAGTCATGGGAGCGAAAATCAGCCCCAGCATTTT | CASSHGSENQPQHF
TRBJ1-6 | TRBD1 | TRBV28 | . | TGTGCCAGCAGTTGGAGACAGGGGGTGAAATCCTATAATTCACCCCTCCACTTT | CASSWRQGVKSYNSPLHF
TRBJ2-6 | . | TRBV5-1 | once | TGCGCCAGCAGCTTGATTAGCGGACAAATCTCTGGGGCCAACGTCCTGACTTTC | CASSLISGQISGANVLTF
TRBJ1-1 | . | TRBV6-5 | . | TGTGCCAGCAGTCCAACGACAGGCGGTGGGACTGAAGCTTTCTTT | CASSPTTGGGTEAFF
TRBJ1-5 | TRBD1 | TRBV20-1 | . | TGCAGTGCTAGTCCTCCGGGACAGGGATCGGATCAGCCCCAGCATTTT | CSASPPGQGSDQPQHF
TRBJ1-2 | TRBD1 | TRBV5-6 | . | TGTGCCAGCAGCTTGACAGGGGACCTCTTTGGCTACACCTTC | CASSLTGDLFGYTF
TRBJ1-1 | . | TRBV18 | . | TGTGCCAGCTCAGAGGGCCAGAACACTGAAGCTTTCTTT | CASSEGQNTEAFF
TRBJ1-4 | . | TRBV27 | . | TGTGCCAGCAGTTCCCCACTAAATGAAAAACTGTTTTTT | CASSSPLNEKLFF